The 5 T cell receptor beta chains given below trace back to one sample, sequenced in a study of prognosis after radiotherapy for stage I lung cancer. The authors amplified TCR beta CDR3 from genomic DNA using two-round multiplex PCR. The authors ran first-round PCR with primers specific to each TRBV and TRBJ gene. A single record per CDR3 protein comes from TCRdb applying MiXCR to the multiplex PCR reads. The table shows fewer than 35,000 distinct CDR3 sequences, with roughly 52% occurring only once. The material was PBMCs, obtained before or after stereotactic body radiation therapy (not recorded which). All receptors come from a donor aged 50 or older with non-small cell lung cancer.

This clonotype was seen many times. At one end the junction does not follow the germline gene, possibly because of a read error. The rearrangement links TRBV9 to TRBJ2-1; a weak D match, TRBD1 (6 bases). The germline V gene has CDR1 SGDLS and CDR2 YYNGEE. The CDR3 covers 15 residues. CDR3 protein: CASSVGGPGANQQFF. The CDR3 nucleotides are TGTGCCAGCAGCGTAGGAGGACCAGGGGCCAATCAGCAGTTCTTC.

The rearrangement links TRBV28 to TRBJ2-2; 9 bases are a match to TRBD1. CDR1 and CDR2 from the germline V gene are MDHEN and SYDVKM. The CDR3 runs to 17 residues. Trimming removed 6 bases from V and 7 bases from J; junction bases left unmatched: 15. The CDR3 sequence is CASRRDRGITSCGELFF. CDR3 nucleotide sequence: TGTGCCAGCAGACGTGACAGGGGGATTACGAGTTGCGGGGAGCTGTTTTTT.

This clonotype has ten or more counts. In nucleotides, the CDR3 is TGCAGTGCGTTAAATGACAGGCCTGAAGCTTTCTTT. As protein: CSALNDRPEAFF. This chain links TRBV20-1 with TRBJ1-1; maybe TRBD1 (6 bases). The germline V gene has CDR1 DFQATT and CDR2 SNEGSKA (reference sequence). This CDR3 region has 12 residues. Trimming removed 6 bases at V and 6 bases at J, with 14 bases between.

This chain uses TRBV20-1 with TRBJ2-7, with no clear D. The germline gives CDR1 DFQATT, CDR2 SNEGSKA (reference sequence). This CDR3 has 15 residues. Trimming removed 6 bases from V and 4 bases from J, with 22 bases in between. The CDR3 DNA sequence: TGCAGTGCCGCCTTTGGCATGGGCCAACGTTACGAGCAGTACTTC. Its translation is CSAAFGMGQRYEQYF.

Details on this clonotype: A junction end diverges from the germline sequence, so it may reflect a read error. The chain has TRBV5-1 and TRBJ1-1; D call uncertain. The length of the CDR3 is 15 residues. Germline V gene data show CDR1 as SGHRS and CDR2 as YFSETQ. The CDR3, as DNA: TGCGCCAGCAGTTTGGACGGGTTGGAGGGCACTGAAGCTTTCTTT. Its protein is CASSLDGLEGTEAFF. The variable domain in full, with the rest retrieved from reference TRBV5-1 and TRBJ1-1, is KAGVTQTPRYLIKTRGQQVTLSCSPISGHRSVSWYQQTPGQGLQFLFEYFSETQRNKGNFPGRFSGRQFSNSRSEMNVSTLELGDSALYLCASSLDGLEGTEAFFGQGTRLTVV.